This TCR beta chain is from a study of blood T cell repertoires in COVID-19. Study-wide background: There were acute and convalescent COVID-19 samples, and they came from the United States, Italy and Spain. Nucleic acid was either cDNA or gDNA, and it came from T cells, B-cell-depleted T cells, or PBMCs.

The CDR3 covers 13 residues. V was clipped by 2 bases and J by 0 bases, with 2 bases between them. Per the original methods: Using reference gene primer amplification, nucleated cell counts were estimated. Repertoires were generated with immunoSEQ multiplex PCR, while TCRdb's copy carries only in-frame clones and drops some. V and J calls and clone size follow that table, whereas D and trimming were derived from the DNA. This sample has about 46,000 clones, with 88% found just once. The TCR originated in a human donor with active COVID-19. The donor label of this sample is uncertain. The source material was peripheral blood. The chain combines TRBV12-3 or TRBV12-4 with TRBJ1-3; D unresolved. The CDR3 spells CASSLYSGNTIYF. CDR3 bases: TGTGCCAGCAGTTTATACTCTGGAAACACCATATATTTT.